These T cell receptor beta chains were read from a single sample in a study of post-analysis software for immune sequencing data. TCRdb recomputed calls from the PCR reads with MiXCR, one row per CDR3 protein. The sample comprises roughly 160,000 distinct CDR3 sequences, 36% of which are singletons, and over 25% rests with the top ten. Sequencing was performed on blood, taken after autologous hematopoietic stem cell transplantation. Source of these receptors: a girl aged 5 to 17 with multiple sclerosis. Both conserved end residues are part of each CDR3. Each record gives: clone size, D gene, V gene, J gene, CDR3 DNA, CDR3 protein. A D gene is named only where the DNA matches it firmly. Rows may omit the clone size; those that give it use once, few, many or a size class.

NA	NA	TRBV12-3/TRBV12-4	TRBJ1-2	TGTGCCAGCACCAAAGACACGAACTATGGCTACACCTTC	CASTKDTNYGYTF
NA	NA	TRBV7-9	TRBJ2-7	TGTTCCAGCAGCTTAGAACTTAGGGCAAACGAGCAGTACTTC	CSSSLELRANEQYF
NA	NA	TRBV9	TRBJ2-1	TGTGCCAGCAGCCTTAGGGGGGATGCACGTGGTGAGCAGTTCTTC	CASSLRGDARGEQFF
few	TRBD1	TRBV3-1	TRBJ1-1	TGTGCCAGCAGCCAAGTACCAGGGGGTGGGGTCACTGAAGCTTTCTTT	CASSQVPGGGVTEAFF
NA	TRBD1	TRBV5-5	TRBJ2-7	TGTGCCAGCAGCCGCGAGGGACAGCCCACCTACGAGCAGTACTTC	CASSREGQPTYEQYF
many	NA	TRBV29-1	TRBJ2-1	TGCAGCGGCAGTGGGAATGAGCAGTTCTTC	CSGSGNEQFF
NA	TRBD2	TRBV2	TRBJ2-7	TGTGCCAGCACGCCCCAGGAGGGACTAGCGGGAGTAGGCGAGCAGTACTTC	CASTPQEGLAGVGEQYF
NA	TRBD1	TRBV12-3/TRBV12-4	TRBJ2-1	TGTGCCAGCAGTCGACGGACAGGGGGCCTCGATGAGCAGTTCTTC	CASSRRTGGLDEQFF
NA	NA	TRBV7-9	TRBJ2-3	TGTGCCAGCAGCCCGAGCGGATCGGGGTTCACAGATACGCAGTATTTT	CASSPSGSGFTDTQYF
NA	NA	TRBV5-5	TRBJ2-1	TGTGCCAGCAGCCAGCCCCTGGGGAATGAGCAGTTCTTC	CASSQPLGNEQFF
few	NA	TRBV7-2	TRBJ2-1	TGTGCCAGCAGCGCCAAGACTACAAATGAGCAGTTCTTC	CASSAKTTNEQFF
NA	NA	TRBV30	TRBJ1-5	TGTGCCTGGGGCTTGGGTAGCCAGCCCCAGCATTTT	CAWGLGSQPQHF
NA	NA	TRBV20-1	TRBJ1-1	TGCAGTGCCTATCACGATCATACTGAAGCTTTCTTT	CSAYHDHTEAFF
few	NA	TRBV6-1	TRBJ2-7	TGTGCCAGCATAGGGGCGGTTAACTCCTACGAGCAGTACTTC	CASIGAVNSYEQYF
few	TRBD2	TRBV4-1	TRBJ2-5	TGCGCCAGCAGCCAAGGGCTCGCGGGGGGACTTTGGGAGACCCAGTACTTC	CASSQGLAGGLWETQYF
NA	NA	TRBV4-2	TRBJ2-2	TGTGCCAGCAGCCAAGTAGCGTTCACCGGGGAGCTGTTTTTT	CASSQVAFTGELFF
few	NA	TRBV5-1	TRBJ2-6	TGCGCCAGCAGCTCCAATCCCAGAGGGGCCAACGTCCTGACTTTC	CASSSNPRGANVLTF
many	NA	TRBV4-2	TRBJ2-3	TGTGCCTGCGGGACGACGACCACAGATACGCAGTATTTT	CACGTTTTDTQYF
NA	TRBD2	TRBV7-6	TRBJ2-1	TGTGCCAGCGCTCCGGGACTAGCGGGAGGGCCATTTTACAATGAGCAGTTCTTC	CASAPGLAGGPFYNEQFF
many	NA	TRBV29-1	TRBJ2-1	TGCAGCGTTTGCTGGGTTACTCCCCCCGGGTCCTACAATGAGCAGTTCTTC	CSVCWVTPPGSYNEQFF
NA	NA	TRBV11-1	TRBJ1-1	TGTGCCAGCAGCTTAGCGCGTAATCATGGGACTTTCTTT	CASSLARNHGTFF